A single sample is the source of the 25 T cell receptor beta chains below, sequenced in a study of blood T cell repertoires in COVID-19. Clones were read by immunoSEQ multiplex PCR, and TCRdb kept only the in-frame ones, dropping some. The sample contains approximately 210,000 clones, around 81% of which appear only once. The sample was PBMCs or T cells enriched from blood (not recorded which). Receptor source: a woman aged 45-60 years with acute COVID-19.

The CDR3 DNA is TGTGCCAGCAGCTTAGTGGGGGGAGCCCCCTCCGAGCAGTACTTC. Its protein product is CASSLVGGAPSEQYF. The rearrangement links TRBV11-2 to TRBJ2-7; weak D call: TRBD2 (6 bases). CDR1 is SGHAT and CDR2 is FQNNGV in the germline V gene. There are 15 residues in the CDR3. Trimming took 1 base from V and 6 from J, leaving 16 bases between them.

The gene calls are TRBV20-1 and TRBJ1-3; D gene ambiguous. The CDR3 spans 13 residues. Germline V CDR1 and CDR2: DFQATT, SNEGSKA (reference sequence). V was cut by 3 bases and J by 0 bases, with 6 bases left in between. The CDR3 region has the DNA TGCAGTGCTAGTTCAGACTCTGGAAACACCATATATTTT. The encoded protein is CSASSDSGNTIYF.

In its sample, this clone was seen once. J is TRBJ1-1 and V is TRBV9, with D unresolved. Germline V lookup: CDR1 SGDLS, CDR2 YYNGEE. This CDR3 comprises 13 residues. Trimming pared 3 bases from V and 3 bases from J, leaving 9 bases between. CDR3 nucleotides: TGTGCCAGCAGCGGGGGAGGGTACACTGAAGCTTTCTTT. This codes for CASSGGGYTEAFF.

The chain has TRBV28 and TRBJ2-5; 9 nucleotides line up with TRBD1. V lost 6 bases to trimming and J lost 6 bases; unmatched junction nucleotides: 11. The CDR3 is 15 amino acids. CDR1 MDHEN and CDR2 SYDVKM come from the germline V gene. The CDR3 region has the DNA TGTGCCAGCAGAAGCGGGACAGGGTTGTTACAGACCCAGTACTTC. Amino acids: CASRSGTGLLQTQYF.

V and J are TRBV4-1 and TRBJ2-7, with D perhaps matching TRBD2 (6 bases). The CDR3 sequence is 16 residues long. V lost 2 bases, J lost 3 bases, and 17 bases lay in between. CDR1 is MGHRA, CDR2 YSYEKL, per germline. The CDR3 is CASSQQPGRGYYEQYF. CDR3 in DNA: TGCGCCAGCAGCCAACAGCCCGGACGGGGGTACTACGAGCAGTACTTC.

This chain connects TRBV7-9 to TRBJ2-7, with 10 bases lining up with TRBD1. Germline loops: CDR1 SEHNR, CDR2 FQNEAQ (reference sequence). V trimming: 4 bases; J trimming: 3 bases; junction bases outside the gene matches: 3. CDR3 length equals 14 residues. The CDR3 here is CASSSGTGVYEQYF. CDR3 bases: TGTGCCAGCAGCTCCGGGACAGGGGTCTACGAGCAGTACTTC.

This chain connects TRBV18 to TRBJ1-3; 9 bases are shared with TRBD1. CDR1 KGHSH and CDR2 LQKENI come from the germline V gene. This CDR3 has 13 amino acids. V was clipped by 3 bases and J by 8 bases; unmatched bases: 2. CDR3 in DNA: TGTGCCAGCTCACCGGACAGGGGTTACACCATATATTTT. It translates to CASSPDRGYTIYF.

This chain links TRBV10-3 with TRBJ2-1, with 9 bases fitting TRBD2. Germline loops: CDR1 ENHRY, CDR2 SYGVKD. The V and J ends lost 7 bases and 7 bases, in that order; junction bases with no gene match: 5. The CDR3 totals 13 residues. The CDR3 spells CAIKGLAGNEQFF. In DNA form, the CDR3 reads TGTGCCATCAAGGGACTAGCCGGGAATGAGCAGTTCTTC.

The chain employs TRBV6-2 or TRBV6-3 and TRBJ2-3; the match to TRBD2 covers 8 bases. Germline V gene lookup returns CDR1 MNHEY and CDR2 SVGEGT. Losses at the gene ends were 6 bases for V and 6 bases for J; bases not matched to a gene: 8. This CDR3 has 14 residues. The chain's CDR3 is CASRYLAGSDTQYF. CDR3 DNA: TGTGCCAGCAGATACCTAGCGGGTAGCGATACGCAGTATTTT.

The chain employs TRBV11-2 and TRBJ2-7, with D perhaps matching TRBD2 (7 bases). Trimming removed 1 base at V and 2 bases at J, with 15 bases between. CDR1 SGHAT and CDR2 FQNNGV come from the germline V gene. The CDR3 sequence is 16 residues long. The CDR3 loop reads CASSLGGGQRAYEQYF. The DNA of the CDR3 is TGTGCCAGCAGCTTAGGGGGGGGGCAGAGGGCCTACGAGCAGTACTTC.

The chain couples TRBV20-1 to TRBJ2-3; D is unresolved. CDR1 and CDR2 from the germline V gene are DFQATT and SNEGSKA (reference sequence). The CDR3 length is 11 residues. V was trimmed by 7 bases and J by 2 bases, leaving 7 bases between them. CDR3 sequence reads: CSVRITDTQYF. The CDR3, as DNA: TGCAGTGTCAGGATCACAGATACGCAGTATTTT.

This chain links TRBV18 with TRBJ2-7, with 8 bases that match TRBD1. V was pared by 0 bases and J by 2 bases, with 6 bases of the junction left unmatched. The CDR3 runs 16 residues. The germline gives CDR1 KGHSH, CDR2 LQKENI. The CDR3 nucleotides read TGTGCCAGCTCACCACCGAACAGGGGGGCTCCCTACGAGCAGTACTTC. It specifies CASSPPNRGAPYEQYF.

The V call is TRBV27, the J call TRBJ1-4, with a weak D call TRBD1 (6 bases). V was trimmed by 5 bases and J by 0 bases, leaving 10 bases between them. The CDR3 length is 15 residues. Germline loops: CDR1 MNHEY, CDR2 SMNVEV (reference sequence). In DNA, the CDR3 is TGTGCCAGCAGTCCCCGACAGGCAACTAATGAAAAACTGTTTTTT. Its translation is CASSPRQATNEKLFF.

Only a few counts were recorded for this clone. The chain links TRBV18 to TRBJ1-2, with TRBD1 identical over 9 bases. The germline gives CDR1 KGHSH, CDR2 LQKENI. This CDR3 is 14 amino acids long. V shed 3 bases and J 6 bases; nucleotides not matched to a gene: 5. CDR3 bases: TGTGCCAGCTCACCGAATGGACAGGGGAATGGCTACACCTTC. It yields the protein CASSPNGQGNGYTF. Based on the CDR3 plus reference TRBV18 and TRBJ1-2, the full variable domain is NAGVMQNPRHLVRRRGQEARLRCSPMKGHSHVYWYRQLPEEGLKFMVYLQKENIIDESGMPKERFSAEFPKEGPSILRIQQVVRGDSAAYFCASSPNGQGNGYTFGSGTRLTVV.

V gene TRBV5-6 combines with J gene TRBJ1-2; 8 bases map to TRBD1. Per germline, CDR1 SGHDT and CDR2 YYEEEE. Trimming removed 0 bases from V and 6 bases from J; junction bases left unmatched: 1. CDR3 size: 13 residues. The CDR3 spells CASSLGTGNGYTF. CDR3 bases: TGTGCCAGCAGCTTGGGGACAGGGAATGGCTACACCTTC.

This chain links TRBV30 with TRBJ2-7, with 13 bases matching TRBD2. Losses at the gene ends were 3 bases for V and 5 bases for J; bases not matched to a gene: 4. Germline CDR1 reads GTSNPN; CDR2 reads SVGIG (reference sequence). The CDR3 has 14 amino acids. This CDR3 reads CAWRTGTSGNEQYF. CDR3 in DNA: TGTGCCTGGAGGACCGGGACTAGCGGGAACGAGCAGTACTTC.

The rearrangement uses TRBV6-1 and TRBJ1-3; 10 bases map to TRBD1. With V trimmed by 4 bases and J by 3 bases, 6 bases remained unmatched. CDR1 is MNHNS, CDR2 SASEGT, per germline. The CDR3 extends over 16 amino acids. The CDR3 DNA follows: TGTGCCAGCAGTGTTAGACAGGGGGCGTTTGGAAACACCATATATTTT. It translates to CASSVRQGAFGNTIYF.

The rearrangement joins TRBV15 to TRBJ1-5; no clear D gene. Per the germline V gene, CDR1 is LNHNV and CDR2 is YYDKDF (reference sequence). The CDR3 has 14 amino acids. V was pared by 0 bases and J by 6 bases, with 9 bases between. The CDR3 region has the DNA TGTGCCACCAGCAGAGATCTAGAGCTTCAGCCCCAGCATTTT. Translating gives CATSRDLELQPQHF. Variable domain in full (rest from reference TRBV15 and TRBJ1-5): DAMVIQNPRYQVTQFGKPVTLSCSQTLNHNVMYWYQQKSSQAPKLLFHYYDKDFNNEADTPDNFQSRRPNTSFCFLDIRSPGLGDTAMYLCATSRDLELQPQHFGDGTRLSIL.

The chain recombines TRBV7-3 with TRBJ2-1, with 9 bases matching TRBD2. The CDR3 covers 15 residues. J was trimmed by 6 bases and V by 3 bases; bases with no gene match: 6. Germline V gene data show CDR1 as SGHTA and CDR2 as FQGTGA. The CDR3 region has the DNA TGTGCCAGCAGCTTCTTAGCGGGAGAGATCAATGAGCAGTTCTTC. Amino acids: CASSFLAGEINEQFF.

V is TRBV19 and J is TRBJ2-3, with 8 nucleotides matching TRBD1. There are 15 residues in the CDR3. Trimming removed 9 bases from V and 3 bases from J; junction bases left unmatched: 11. Germline V lookup: CDR1 LNHDA, CDR2 SQIVND (reference sequence). In nucleotides, the CDR3 is TGTGCCAGCAGATCCGGGACAGGAGAAACAGATACGCAGTATTTT. Its protein product is CASRSGTGETDTQYF.

The gene calls are TRBV28 and TRBJ2-3, with TRBD2 matching 10 bases. CDR3 length equals 16 residues. After removal of 6 bases from V and 2 bases from J, the junction contained 8 bases not matched to a gene. Germline CDR1 and CDR2: MDHEN and SYDVKM. This CDR3 reads CASRPRTSGSTDTQYF. The DNA for the CDR3 is TGTGCCAGCAGACCCCGGACTAGCGGATCCACAGATACGCAGTATTTT.

A remark on this clone: The same CDR3 can be traced to other DNA sequences in this sample. The chain recombines TRBV18 with TRBJ1-4, with a weak D call TRBD1 (5 bases). CDR3 length: 13 amino acids. Germline V lookup: CDR1 KGHSH, CDR2 LQKENI. Between the trimmed V and J ends, which lost 5 bases and 5 bases, there was a span of 9 bases. In nucleotides, the CDR3 is TGTGCCAGCTCAGGCGGACAAAATGAAAAACTGTTTTTT. Amino acids: CASSGGQNEKLFF. The variable domain in full, completed from reference TRBV18 and TRBJ1-4, reads NAGVMQNPRHLVRRRGQEARLRCSPMKGHSHVYWYRQLPEEGLKFMVYLQKENIIDESGMPKERFSAEFPKEGPSILRIQQVVRGDSAAYFCASSGGQNEKLFFGSGTQLSVL.

The J gene is TRBJ2-4, the V gene TRBV24-1; 8 nucleotides align to TRBD2. The V gene end was trimmed by 5 bases and the J gene end by 7 bases; junction bases not matched to a gene: 12. The CDR3 extends over 16 amino acids. Germline-derived CDR1 and CDR2 are KGHDR and SFDVKD. The CDR3 spells CATSGDAGTSRNIQYF. CDR3 nucleotide sequence: TGTGCCACCAGTGGAGACGCCGGGACTAGTAGGAACATTCAGTACTTC.

This chain uses TRBV4-1 with TRBJ1-1; tentatively, D is TRBD1 (6 bases). CDR1 MGHRA and CDR2 YSYEKL come from the germline V gene. The CDR3 consists of 16 residues. Trimming removed 2 bases from V and 4 bases from J, with 17 bases in between. The CDR3 DNA reads as TGCGCCAGCAGCCAACGGACAGCACTTTCCCCCACTGAAGCTTTCTTT. Amino acid sequence: CASSQRTALSPTEAFF.

Of note for this clone: The identical CDR3 is also encoded by other nucleotide sequences in the sample. The chain is built from TRBV7-2 and TRBJ2-5; 8 bases align to TRBD1. CDR3 length: 14 amino acids. The germline CDR1 and CDR2 sequences are SGHTA and FQGNSA. Trimming removed 3 bases from V and 4 bases from J; junction bases left unmatched: 4. CDR3 protein: CASSFTGGGETQYF. In DNA form, the CDR3 reads TGTGCCAGCAGCTTTACAGGGGGAGGAGAGACCCAGTACTTC.